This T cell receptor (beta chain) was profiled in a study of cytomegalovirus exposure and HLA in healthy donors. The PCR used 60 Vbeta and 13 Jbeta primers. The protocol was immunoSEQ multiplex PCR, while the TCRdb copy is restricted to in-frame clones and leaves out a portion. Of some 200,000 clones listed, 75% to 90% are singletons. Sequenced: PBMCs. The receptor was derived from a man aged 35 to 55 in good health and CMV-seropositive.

The chain's CDR3 is CASSPTQGYTGELFF. The CDR3 bases are TGTGCCAGCTCCCCTACTCAGGGTTACACCGGGGAGCTGTTTTTT. The chain uses TRBV18 and TRBJ2-2; possible D gene TRBD1, 5 bases. Germline V gene sequence: CDR1 KGHSH, CDR2 LQKENI. V was trimmed by 6 bases and J by 3 bases, leaving 14 bases between them. This CDR3 has 15 residues.